What follows are 25 T cell receptor beta chains derived from one specimen sequenced in a study of blood T cell repertoires in COVID-19. Assay: immunoSEQ multiplex PCR; the TCRdb copy retains only in-frame clones and omits some. The sample includes 200,000 to 300,000 clones, more than 80% of them seen just once. Source material: peripheral blood. These receptors all come from a woman older than 75 with COVID-19, enrolled during active disease.

The CDR3 reads CATIVQPQHF. The DNA of the CDR3 is TGTGCCACCATCGTTCAGCCCCAGCATTTT. The chain recombines TRBV24-1 with TRBJ1-5, with D uncertain. The CDR3 loop spans 10 amino acids. Trimming removed 8 bases from V and 6 bases from J, with 4 bases in between. Looked up from germline, CDR1 is KGHDR and CDR2 is SFDVKD.

V is TRBV28 and J is TRBJ2-5; 7 nucleotides agree with TRBD2. J lost 0 bases, V lost 4 bases, and 5 bases had no gene match. Germline CDR1 is MDHEN and CDR2 is SYDVKM. The CDR3 loop spans 15 amino acids. CDR3 coding DNA: TGTGCCAGCAGTTCGCTAGCGGCAAACCAAGAGACCCAGTACTTC. Encoded protein: CASSSLAANQETQYF.

The chain uses TRBV28 and TRBJ1-1, with 9 bases matching TRBD1. CDR1 MDHEN and CDR2 SYDVKM come from the germline V gene. This CDR3 region has 15 residues. With V trimmed by 1 base and J by 5 bases, 5 bases remained unmatched. CDR3 bases: TGTGCCAGCAGTTTATTCGGACAGGGGAGGACTGAAGCTTTCTTT. Translated, it gives CASSLFGQGRTEAFF.

The chain couples TRBV4-3 to TRBJ2-1, with 8 bases fitting TRBD2. Germline-derived CDR1 and CDR2 are LGHNA and YSLEER. CDR3 size: 17 residues. With V trimmed by 1 base and J by 0 bases, 5 bases remained unmatched. CDR3 DNA sequence: TGCGCCAGCAGCCAAGTGCTCGGGACTAGCTCCTACAATGAGCAGTTCTTC. The encoded protein is CASSQVLGTSSYNEQFF.

The V and J genes are TRBV28 and TRBJ2-7; D unresolved. Germline V CDR1 and CDR2: MDHEN, SYDVKM. The CDR3 totals 13 residues. V was shortened by 1 base and J by 2 bases, with 6 bases between the two germline ends. In nucleotides, the CDR3 is TGTGCCAGCAGTTTATCCGGTCCCTACGAGCAGTACTTC. Its translation: CASSLSGPYEQYF. The full variable domain, its missing parts supplied by reference TRBV28 and TRBJ2-7, is DVKVTQSSRYLVKRTGEKVFLECVQDMDHENMFWYRQDPGLGLRLIYFSYDVKMKEKGDIPEGYSVSREKKERFSLILESASTNQTSMYLCASSLSGPYEQYFGPGTRLTVT.

V and J are TRBV19 and TRBJ1-5; 7 bases match TRBD1. Germline V CDR1 and CDR2: LNHDA, SQIVND (reference sequence). V shed 3 bases, J shed 6 bases, and the junction held 8 bases outside the gene matches. The CDR3 extends over 15 amino acids. CDR3 in amino acids: CASSMGGQTFQPQHF. In DNA form, the CDR3 reads TGTGCCAGTAGTATGGGGGGACAGACCTTTCAGCCCCAGCATTTT.

This chain connects TRBV5-1 to TRBJ2-1; D may be TRBD1 (5 bases). Trimming pared 5 bases from V and 4 bases from J, leaving 10 bases between. Germline-derived CDR1 and CDR2 are SGHRS and YFSETQ. CDR3 length equals 13 residues. The CDR3 spells CASRTDTYNEQFF. In DNA form, the CDR3 reads TGCGCCAGCAGAACGGACACGTACAATGAGCAGTTCTTC. Based on the CDR3 plus reference TRBV5-1 and TRBJ2-1, the full variable domain is KAGVTQTPRYLIKTRGQQVTLSCSPISGHRSVSWYQQTPGQGLQFLFEYFSETQRNKGNFPGRFSGRQFSNSRSEMNVSTLELGDSALYLCASRTDTYNEQFFGPGTRLTVL.

The V and J genes are TRBV5-1 and TRBJ1-1; D is uncertain. Germline assignment: CDR1 SGHRS and CDR2 YFSETQ. The CDR3 loop spans 15 amino acids. V shed 4 bases and J shed 0 bases, with 13 bases lying between them. CDR3 region: CASSPQGRVNTEAFF. The DNA of the CDR3 is TGCGCCAGCAGCCCCCAAGGGAGAGTGAACACTGAAGCTTTCTTT.

The rearrangement joins TRBV7-3 to TRBJ1-6; D is undetermined. Looked up from germline, CDR1 is SGHTA and CDR2 is FQGTGA. This CDR3 is 16 amino acids long. Trimming removed 3 bases from V and 0 bases from J, with 9 bases in between. The CDR3 DNA sequence: TGTGCCAGCAGCTTTGCCGGAGGCTCCTATAATTCACCCCTCCACTTT. Its protein product is CASSFAGGSYNSPLHF.

The CDR3 region has the DNA TGTGCCTTTCTCAGCAGGACAGGGCGCTCACCCCTCCACTTT. Translating gives CAFLSRTGRSPLHF. The V gene is TRBV30, the J gene TRBJ1-6; 8 bases fit TRBD1. CDR3 length: 14 residues. Germline V gene lookup returns CDR1 GTSNPN and CDR2 SVGIG (reference sequence). V lost 7 bases, J lost 10 bases, and 12 bases stayed unmatched.

This chain uses TRBV9 with TRBJ2-7, with 10 bases fitting TRBD2. The length of the CDR3 is 16 residues. Germline assignment: CDR1 SGDLS and CDR2 YYNGEE. Germline trimming cut 4 bases from V and 3 bases from J; bases unmatched to any gene: 10. CDR3 protein: CASSPSTSGLFYEQYF. The CDR3 DNA is TGTGCCAGCAGCCCCTCGACTAGCGGGTTGTTCTACGAGCAGTACTTC.

The rearrangement links TRBV19 to TRBJ1-2; D is possibly TRBD1 (6 bases). In germline, CDR1 is LNHDA, CDR2 SQIVND (reference sequence). The CDR3 has 15 amino acids. The V end lost 5 bases, the J end lost 3 bases, and 16 bases lay between the germline ends. Written as DNA, the CDR3 is TGTGCCAGTAGTTACCTCTCAAACAGGGACTATGGCTACACCTTC. The encoded protein is CASSYLSNRDYGYTF.

The rearrangement joins TRBV7-2 to TRBJ2-3, with 14 positions matching TRBD2. V was clipped by 2 bases and J by 4 bases; unmatched bases: 11. This CDR3 spans 19 amino acids. Germline V gene sequence: CDR1 SGHTA, CDR2 FQGNSA. The chain's CDR3 is CASSLPFRGLAGESDTQYF. The CDR3 nucleotides read TGTGCCAGCAGCTTACCATTTAGGGGACTAGCGGGAGAGTCAGATACGCAGTATTTT.

The chain employs TRBV6-5 and TRBJ2-7, with a weak D call TRBD1 (6 bases). This CDR3 is 15 amino acids long. CDR1 and CDR2 (germline): MNHEY, SVGAGI. Trimming cost V 6 bases and J 3 bases, with 18 bases left between them. The CDR3 spells CASSAPGQLVYEQYF. CDR3 nucleotides: TGTGCCAGCAGCGCCCCTGGACAGTTAGTCTACGAGCAGTACTTC.

This chain joins TRBV5-1 and TRBJ1-2; TRBD1 matches 7 bases. The J segment lost 6 bases and the V segment lost 4 bases, leaving 6 bases of the junction unmatched. CDR3 length equals 13 residues. Germline-derived CDR1 and CDR2 are SGHRS and YFSETQ. Written as DNA, the CDR3 is TGCGCCAGCAGCCCCACAGGGGCGGATGGCTACACCTTC. Its translation: CASSPTGADGYTF.

V and J are TRBV3-1 (or the pseudogene TRBV3-2) and TRBJ1-1, with 8 bases lining up with TRBD1. V lost 1 base, J lost 8 bases, and 6 bases stayed unmatched. Germline V gene data show CDR1 as LGHDT and CDR2 as YNNKEL (reference sequence). The CDR3 has 14 residues. CDR3 nucleotides: TGTGCCAGCAGCCAAGCCAACAGGGGGGCGGAAGCTTTCTTT. Amino acids: CASSQANRGAEAFF.

Only a few counts were recorded for this clone. V gene TRBV2 combines with J gene TRBJ2-7, with D perhaps TRBD1 (6 bases). Between the trimmed V and J ends, which lost 5 bases and 6 bases, there was a span of 11 bases. CDR3 length: 12 residues. Germline V gives CDR1 SNHLY, CDR2 FYNNEI. CDR3 bases: TGTGCCAGCAGTACAGGGTTAGGCGAGCAGTACTTC. It yields the protein CASSTGLGEQYF.

This clone was detected once. The gene calls are TRBV7-9 and TRBJ1-2, with 10 bases lining up with TRBD1. The CDR3 spans 17 residues. V lost 2 bases and J lost 3; bases outside the gene matches: 9. The germline CDR1 and CDR2 sequences are SEHNR and FQNEAQ (reference sequence). This chain's CDR3 is CASSLKSGQGVYYGYTF. In DNA, the CDR3 is TGTGCCAGCAGCTTAAAGAGCGGACAGGGGGTTTACTATGGCTACACCTTC.

The table lists this clone with a count of one. The V and J genes are TRBV18 and TRBJ1-1; D is possibly TRBD1 (5 bases). Trimming pared 3 bases from V and 1 base from J, leaving 9 bases between. Germline lookup yields CDR1 KGHSH and CDR2 LQKENI. The length of the CDR3 is 14 residues. In DNA form, the CDR3 reads TGTGCCAGCTCACCCATGGGGGGGAACACTGAAGCTTTCTTT. Translation: CASSPMGGNTEAFF.

V gene TRBV4-1 combines with J gene TRBJ2-5, with 9 bases identical to TRBD2. CDR3 size: 15 residues. Germline trimming cut 2 bases from V and 7 bases from J; bases unmatched to any gene: 8. Germline loops: CDR1 MGHRA, CDR2 YSYEKL. CDR3 DNA: TGCGCCAGCAGCCAAATTCGTAGCGGGGGTGGGACCCAGTACTTC. Its protein is CASSQIRSGGGTQYF.

This chain links TRBV5-3 with TRBJ2-1; 10 positions match TRBD2. TRBV5-3 is an ORF for which the function is uncertain. V was pared by 3 bases and J by 6 bases, with 12 bases of the junction left unmatched. CDR3 length equals 17 residues. The chain's CDR3 is CARSSRLAGFKGNEQFF. The DNA of the CDR3 is TGTGCCAGAAGCTCTAGACTAGCGGGTTTTAAGGGCAATGAGCAGTTCTTC.

V gene TRBV30 combines with J gene TRBJ2-7; weak D call: TRBD2 (6 bases). The CDR3 has 13 amino acids. V was shortened by 3 bases and J by 3 bases, with 12 bases between the two germline ends. Germline CDR1 is GTSNPN and CDR2 is SVGIG (reference sequence). The DNA of the CDR3 is TGTGCCTGGAGACCGGACGGGAGCTACGAGCAGTACTTC. Translation gives CAWRPDGSYEQYF. Full variable domain (missing parts from reference TRBV30 and TRBJ2-7): SQTIHQWPATLVQPVGSPLSLECTVEGTSNPNLYWYRQAAGRGLQLLFYSVGIGQISSEVPQNLSASRPQDRQFILSSKKLLLSDSGFYLCAWRPDGSYEQYFGPGTRLTVT.

The V call is TRBV3-1 (or the pseudogene TRBV3-2), the J call TRBJ2-7; no clear D. Trimming took off 3 bases at V and 5 bases at J, with 5 bases between the two ends. This CDR3 comprises 11 residues. Germline lookup yields CDR1 LGHDT and CDR2 YNNKEL (reference sequence). The CDR3, as DNA: TGTGCCAGCAGCCATTCTAACGAGCAGTACTTC. Its protein is CASSHSNEQYF.

The CDR3 loop is CASSSLAGGAYNEQFF. The CDR3 DNA is TGTGCCAGCAGTTCCCTAGCGGGAGGGGCCTACAATGAGCAGTTCTTC. This rearrangement joins TRBV27 to TRBJ2-1, with TRBD2 matching over 12 bases. CDR3 length: 16 amino acids. Germline CDR1 MNHEY, CDR2 SMNVEV (reference sequence). Trimming removed 4 bases from V and 2 bases from J; junction bases left unmatched: 3.

V gene TRBV6-1 combines with J gene TRBJ1-2; D is unresolved. Trimming cost V 0 bases and J 5 bases, with 10 bases left between them. The CDR3 contains 14 residues. Germline V CDR1 and CDR2: MNHNS, SASEGT. Here the CDR3 reads CASSEALDFYGYTF. The CDR3 DNA is TGTGCCAGCAGTGAAGCGCTCGACTTTTATGGCTACACCTTC.